Below, 10 T cell receptor beta chains from the same sample are listed, as sequenced in a study of blood T cell repertoires in COVID-19. Profiled with immunoSEQ multiplex PCR; TCRdb holds only in-frame clones, not every one. The sample holds fewer than 250,000 clones, just under 85% seen once. Specimen: peripheral blood. All receptors derive from a woman aged 55 to 70 with active or convalescent COVID-19.

The chain recombines TRBV29-1 with TRBJ1-1; D remains unclear. The germline gives CDR1 SQVTM, CDR2 ANQGSEA. The V and J ends lost 0 bases and 4 bases respectively, with 9 bases between them. The CDR3 totals 13 residues. The CDR3 loop is CSVEDFDSTEAFF. The CDR3 nucleotides read TGCAGCGTTGAAGATTTTGATAGCACTGAAGCTTTCTTT.

The chain has TRBV14 and TRBJ1-1, with D unresolved. V was trimmed by 2 bases and J by 7 bases, leaving 17 bases between them. The CDR3 has 15 residues. From germline, CDR1 is SGHDN and CDR2 FVKESK. The DNA of the CDR3 is TGTGCCAGCAGCCAATTACCGCTTTTCACGGGTGAAGCTTTCTTT. Amino acid sequence: CASSQLPLFTGEAFF. Supplemented by reference TRBV14 and TRBJ1-1, the full variable domain reads EAGVTQFPSHSVIEKGQTVTLRCDPISGHDNLYWYRRVMGKEIKFLLHFVKESKQDESGMPNNRFLAERTGGTYSTLKVQPAELEDSGVYFCASSQLPLFTGEAFFGQGTRLTVV.

This clone was detected only a few times. The chain is built from TRBV10-3 and TRBJ2-3, with 9 positions matching TRBD1. Germline CDR1 ENHRY, CDR2 SYGVKD. Losses at the gene ends were 9 bases for V and 4 bases for J; bases not matched to a gene: 8. There are 14 residues in the CDR3. CDR3 in amino acids: CAMSTGGAADTQYF. CDR3 in DNA: TGTGCCATGAGTACAGGGGGCGCGGCAGATACGCAGTATTTT.

This rearrangement joins TRBV19 to TRBJ1-2; possibly TRBD1 for D (6 bases). Per the germline V gene, CDR1 is LNHDA and CDR2 is SQIVND (reference sequence). Trimming left V 7 bases short and J 6 bases short, with 15 bases between. The CDR3 runs 13 residues. Here the CDR3 reads CASTRGGQNGYTF. The CDR3 DNA is TGTGCCAGTACCCGAGGGGGTCAGAATGGCTACACCTTC.

The genes are TRBV2 and TRBJ2-7; D perhaps matches TRBD2 (5 bases). V was pared by 10 bases and J by 6 bases, with 13 bases between. The CDR3 totals 11 residues. Germline lookup yields CDR1 SNHLY and CDR2 FYNNEI. The CDR3 bases are TGTGCCACCTCCCCAGCGGTCGAGCAGTACGTC. This gives the protein CATSPAVEQYV.

The chain is built from TRBV6-1 and TRBJ2-7; D call uncertain. There are 12 residues in the CDR3. Trimming left V 3 bases short and J 2 bases short, with 5 bases between. Germline CDR1 and CDR2: MNHNS and SASEGT. CDR3 in DNA: TGTGCCAGCAGTGACCCTGCCTACGAGCAGTACGTC. Amino acids: CASSDPAYEQYV.

This clone was seen a handful of times. The chain combines TRBV19 with TRBJ2-7, with 8 positions matching TRBD1. The CDR3 length is 15 residues. V dropped 0 bases and J dropped 1; count of bases not matched to a gene: 2. Germline assignment: CDR1 LNHDA and CDR2 SQIVND (reference sequence). The CDR3 reads CASSIDRGRSYEQYF. CDR3 bases: TGTGCCAGTAGTATAGACAGGGGGCGGTCCTACGAGCAGTACTTC.

The chain recombines TRBV7-9 with TRBJ1-5, with unresolved D. The CDR3 extends over 12 amino acids. Germline CDR1 and CDR2: SEHNR and FQNEAQ (reference sequence). Trimming pared 5 bases from V and 5 bases from J, leaving 7 bases between. The CDR3 DNA follows: TGTGCCAGCAGCCTCGGGGATCAGCCCCAGCATTTT. Residues: CASSLGDQPQHF.

The chain carries TRBV6-1 and TRBJ2-5; 8 bases line up with TRBD2. Trimming removed 4 bases from V and 2 bases from J; junction bases left unmatched: 9. The CDR3 runs to 16 residues. Germline V gene lookup returns CDR1 MNHNS and CDR2 SASEGT. The CDR3 DNA is TGTGCCAGCAGTGGACCCCGGGGGGGCGGGCAAGAGACCCAGTACTTC. Amino acid sequence: CASSGPRGGGQETQYF.

The V call is TRBV15, the J call TRBJ1-5; D possibly corresponds to TRBD1 (6 bases). Germline CDR1 is LNHNV and CDR2 is YYDKDF (reference sequence). The length of the CDR3 is 13 residues. Trimming took off 4 bases at V and 9 bases at J, with 13 bases between the two ends. This CDR3 is CATSNRAVGPQHF. DNA for the CDR3: TGTGCCACCAGCAACAGGGCCGTGGGGCCCCAGCATTTT.